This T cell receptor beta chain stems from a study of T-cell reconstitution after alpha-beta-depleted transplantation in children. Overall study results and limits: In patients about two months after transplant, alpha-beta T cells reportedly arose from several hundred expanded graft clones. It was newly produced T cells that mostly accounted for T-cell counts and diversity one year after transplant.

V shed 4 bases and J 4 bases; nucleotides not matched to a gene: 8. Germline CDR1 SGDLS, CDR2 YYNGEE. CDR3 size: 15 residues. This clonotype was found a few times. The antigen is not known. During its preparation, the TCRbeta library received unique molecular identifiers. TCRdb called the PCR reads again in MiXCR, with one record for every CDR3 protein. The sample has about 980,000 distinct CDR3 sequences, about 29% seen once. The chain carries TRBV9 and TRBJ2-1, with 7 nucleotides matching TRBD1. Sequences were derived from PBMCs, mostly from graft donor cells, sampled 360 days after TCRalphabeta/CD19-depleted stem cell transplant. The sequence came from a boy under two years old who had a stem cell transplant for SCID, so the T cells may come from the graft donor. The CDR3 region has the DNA TGTGCCAGCAGCCACGGACAGGCCCTTTACAATGAGCAGTTCTTC. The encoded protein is CASSHGQALYNEQFF. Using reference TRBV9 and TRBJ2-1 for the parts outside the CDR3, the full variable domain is DSGVTQTPKHLITATGQRVTLRCSPRSGDLSVYWYQQSLDQGLQFLIQYYNGEERAKGNILERFSAQQFPDLHSELNLSSLELGDSALYFCASSHGQALYNEQFFGPGTRLTVL.